These T cell receptor beta chains were read from a single sample in a study of shared clonotypes between healthy human individuals. Clones were read by immunoSEQ multiplex PCR, and TCRdb kept only the in-frame ones, dropping some. The sample shows over a million clones, 96% of them seen only once. Specimen: naive CD4+ T cells sorted from blood. The receptors stem from a man aged 30 to 39 in good health. Both conserved end residues are part of each CDR3. Fields, in order: clone size, D gene, V gene, J gene, CDR3 protein, CDR3 DNA. D genes are given only for firm matches. Part of the rows lack a size; the others show once, few, many or a class for expanded clones.

>NA|NA|TRBV13|TRBJ2-3
CASSPTSTDTQYF
TGTGCCAGCAGCCCAACTAGCACAGATACGCAGTATTTT
>NA|TRBD2|TRBV2|TRBJ2-7
CASSDPSPETSGRAAVYEQYF
TGTGCCAGCAGTGACCCAAGTCCCGAGACTAGCGGGAGGGCGGCCGTTTACGAGCAGTACTTC
>NA|NA|TRBV5-1|TRBJ2-5
CASSIQVVEETQYF
TGCGCCAGCAGCATTCAGGTAGTGGAAGAGACCCAGTACTTC
>NA|NA|TRBV9|TRBJ2-7
CASSARDRYEQYF
TGTGCCAGCAGCGCCCGGGACCGCTACGAGCAGTACTTC
>NA|TRBD1|TRBV6-5|TRBJ1-2
CASRRDSNYGYTF
TGTGCCAGCAGGCGGGACAGTAACTATGGCTACACCTTC
>once|TRBD2|TRBV29-1|TRBJ2-3
CSVRGGTSGSSTDTQYF
TGCAGCGTGAGGGGGGGGACTAGCGGGAGTAGCACAGATACGCAGTATTTT
>NA|TRBD2|TRBV6-5|TRBJ2-7
CASRLGTSPHKQYF
TGTGCCAGCAGACTCGGGACTAGCCCTCATAAGCAGTACTTC
>NA|NA|TRBV7-2|TRBJ1-2
CASSLVTGAYGYTF
TGTGCCAGCAGCTTAGTTACTGGGGCCTATGGCTACACCTTC
>NA|TRBD2|TRBV10-2|TRBJ2-7
CASSDPKGLAGWQYF
TGCGCCAGCAGTGACCCGAAGGGACTAGCGGGATGGCAGTACTTC
>NA|NA|TRBV9|TRBJ2-5
CASSGPRLGRFWSDNQETQYF
TGTGCCAGCAGCGGCCCTCGGCTCGGGCGGTTTTGGTCGGACAATCAGGAGACCCAGTACTTC
>NA|NA|TRBV4-3|TRBJ2-4
CASSQDLRRADIQYF
TGCGCCAGCAGCCAAGATCTGAGAAGGGCCGACATTCAGTACTTC
>NA|NA|TRBV6-1|TRBJ2-1
CASSEVRPYNEQFF
TGTGCCAGCAGTGAAGTCCGCCCCTACAATGAGCAGTTCTTC
>NA|NA|TRBV5-1|TRBJ2-7
CASTLGTGSYEQYF
TGCGCCAGCACCCTCGGGACCGGGTCATACGAGCAGTACTTC
>NA|NA|TRBV6-6|TRBJ1-1
CASSPIRDTEAFF
TGTGCCAGCAGTCCCATTAGAGACACTGAAGCTTTCTTT
>NA|NA|TRBV5-8|TRBJ1-4
CASSLRGVGEKLFF
TGTGCCAGCAGCTTACGAGGAGTCGGCGAAAAACTGTTTTTT
>NA|TRBD1|TRBV11-2|TRBJ1-1
CASKKTGTGNTEAFF
TGTGCCAGCAAAAAAACCGGGACAGGGAACACTGAAGCTTTCTTT
>NA|NA|TRBV9|TRBJ2-3
CASSVSVSTDTQYF
TGTGCCAGCAGCGTTTCAGTTAGCACAGATACGCAGTATTTT
>NA|NA|TRBV7-9|TRBJ2-3
CASRLRGGTDTQYF
TGTGCCAGCAGGTTGAGAGGGGGCACAGATACGCAGTATTTT
>NA|TRBD1|TRBV7-9|TRBJ1-2
CASSSPGTAYGYTF
TGTGCCAGCAGCTCCCCCGGGACAGCTTATGGCTACACCTTC
>NA|TRBD2|TRBV5-4|TRBJ2-1
CASSSGGGRIYNEQFF
TGTGCCAGCAGCTCGGGTGGCGGGAGGATATACAATGAGCAGTTCTTC
>NA|TRBD1|TRBV28|TRBJ1-2
CASSTGGSGYTF
TGTGCCAGCAGCACAGGGGGCTCTGGCTACACCTTC
>once|NA|TRBV9|TRBJ2-3
CASSVDGTDTQYF
TGTGCCAGCAGCGTAGATGGCACAGATACGCAGTATTTT
>NA|TRBD1|TRBV2|TRBJ1-5
CASSVGQGREAQHF
TGTGCCAGCAGCGTGGGACAGGGGCGAGAAGCCCAGCATTTT
>NA|TRBD1|TRBV6-1|TRBJ1-5
CASTPLTGIIRPQHF
TGTGCCAGCACCCCCCTGACAGGGATCATCAGGCCCCAGCATTTT
>NA|TRBD1|TRBV5-6|TRBJ1-2
CASSLRKSGGPNYGYTF
TGTGCCAGCAGCTTAAGAAAGTCAGGGGGACCCAACTATGGCTACACCTTC
>once|NA|TRBV7-2|TRBJ2-7
CASSRTALAGLLYEQYF
TGTGCCAGCAGCAGAACCGCCCTCGCGGGGCTTTTATACGAGCAGTACTTC
>NA|NA|TRBV2|TRBJ2-2
CASSAEHRAVAGELFF
TGTGCCAGCAGTGCGGAGCACAGGGCGGTCGCCGGGGAGCTGTTTTTT
>NA|TRBD1|TRBV15|TRBJ2-1
CATRKGRDRNNEQFF
TGTGCCACCAGGAAGGGCCGGGACAGAAACAATGAGCAGTTCTTC
>NA|TRBD1|TRBV7-2|TRBJ1-5
CASSSDRVRSQPQHF
TGTGCCAGCAGCTCGGACAGGGTGAGGAGTCAGCCCCAGCATTTT
>NA|NA|TRBV29-1|TRBJ2-1
CSALGRTTTNEQFF
TGCAGCGCCCTTGGCCGGACTACCACTAATGAGCAGTTCTTC
>NA|NA|TRBV14|TRBJ2-5
CASSQDYQETQYF
TGTGCCAGCAGCCAAGACTACCAAGAGACCCAGTACTTC
>NA|TRBD2|TRBV6-6|TRBJ2-3
CASSPRKLAGPDTQYF
TGTGCCAGCAGTCCACGCAAGCTAGCGGGACCAGATACGCAGTATTTT
>NA|TRBD2|TRBV5-1|TRBJ2-1
CASSLDPSGHNEQFF
TGCGCCAGCAGCTTGGATCCTAGCGGCCACAATGAGCAGTTCTTC
>NA|NA|TRBV11-2|TRBJ2-3
CASTGKRTTDTQYF
TGTGCCAGCACCGGAAAGCGCACCACAGATACGCAGTATTTT
>once|TRBD1|TRBV18|TRBJ2-5
CASSPRTGDATQYF
TGTGCCAGCTCACCACGGACAGGGGATGCGACCCAGTACTTC
>NA|NA|TRBV7-8|TRBJ2-7
CASSLDVAQYF
TGTGCCAGCAGCTTAGATGTTGCGCAGTACTTC
>NA|NA|TRBV6-5|TRBJ2-5
CASSYSHIQIPQYF
TGTGCCAGCAGTTACTCGCACATCCAAATTCCCCAGTACTTC
>NA|TRBD1|TRBV7-9|TRBJ2-1
CASSLGDRGGYNEQFF
TGTGCCAGCAGCTTAGGGGACAGGGGAGGATACAATGAGCAGTTCTTC
>NA|NA|TRBV5-4|TRBJ2-7
CASSSASGSKISYEQYF
TGTGCCAGCAGCTCGGCGTCGGGGTCGAAGATATCCTACGAGCAGTACTTC
>NA|NA|TRBV5-1|TRBJ1-1
CASSLYPGTISEAFF
TGCGCCAGCAGCCTATATCCCGGGACAATCAGTGAAGCTTTCTTT
>NA|NA|TRBV30|TRBJ1-3
CAWTSGGNTIYF
TGTGCCTGGACCTCGGGAGGAAACACCATATATTTT
>NA|NA|TRBV18|TRBJ2-1
CASSPLVGLGEQFF
TGTGCCAGCTCTCCCCTTGTGGGGTTGGGTGAGCAGTTCTTC
>NA|NA|TRBV10-3|TRBJ2-1
CAIKAGPGSYNEQFF
TGTGCCATCAAGGCGGGTCCGGGATCTTACAATGAGCAGTTCTTC
>NA|NA|TRBV6-4|TRBJ2-2
CASSVSPSGTGELFF
TGTGCCAGCAGTGTAAGTCCCTCAGGGACCGGGGAGCTGTTTTTT
>NA|TRBD2|TRBV7-9|TRBJ2-3
CASSLSSAGAGTDTQYF
TGTGCCAGCAGCTTAAGCAGCGCGGGAGCTGGCACAGATACGCAGTATTTT
>NA|NA|TRBV9|TRBJ2-1
CASSVAGGGGHEQFF
TGTGCCAGCAGCGTAGCGGGGGGAGGGGGCCATGAGCAGTTCTTC
>NA|NA|TRBV18|TRBJ2-7
CASSLRREGGYEQYF
TGTGCCAGCTCACTCCGTCGCGAGGGTGGCTACGAGCAGTACTTC
>NA|TRBD2|TRBV5-1|TRBJ2-7
CASSPRTSGSLYEQYF
TGCGCCAGCAGCCCCCGGACTAGCGGGAGTCTTTACGAGCAGTACTTC
>NA|NA|TRBV5-8|TRBJ2-3
CASSPSSTDTQYF
TGTGCCAGCAGCCCTAGCTCGACAGATACGCAGTATTTT
>NA|NA|TRBV6-6|TRBJ1-2
CATAHVTNYGYTF
TGTGCCACCGCCCACGTGACCAACTATGGCTACACCTTC
>NA|NA|TRBV27|TRBJ2-1
CASSLIGTDTYNEQFF
TGTGCCAGCAGTTTAATCGGGACCGATACCTACAATGAGCAGTTCTTC
>once|NA|TRBV2|TRBJ2-5
CASSVKDRQVETQYF
TGTGCCAGCAGTGTGAAAGATCGACAGGTGGAGACCCAGTACTTC
>NA|NA|TRBV6-5|TRBJ1-3
CASSYLAGSNTIYF
TGTGCCAGCAGTTACTTGGCAGGGTCGAACACCATATATTTT
>once|TRBD1|TRBV6-5|TRBJ1-5
CASSTRGGSNQPQHF
TGTGCCAGCAGCACCAGGGGGGGTAGCAATCAGCCCCAGCATTTT
>NA|NA|TRBV11-3|TRBJ2-7
CASSLQPGSPGSYEQYF
TGTGCCAGCAGCTTACAACCCGGGAGCCCCGGATCCTACGAGCAGTACTTC